These 26 T cell receptor beta chains originate from one sample sequenced in a study of CD8+CD57+ T cells in acquired aplastic anemia. TCR beta VDJ combinations and CDR3 sequences were profiled from genomic DNA. TCRdb itself ran the reads through MiXCR, one entry per CDR3 protein. The sample lists roughly 200,000 distinct CDR3 sequences, 61% occurring once. The sequencing sample was made of sorted CD4+, CD8+, or CD8+CD57+ T cells (not recorded which) from PBMCs. The receptors here all came from a human donor in good health.

The V and J genes are TRBV7-2 and TRBJ1-2; no reliable D call. The V and J ends lost 5 bases and 3 bases respectively, with 16 bases between them. This CDR3 contains 15 residues. CDR1 is SGHTA and CDR2 is FQGNSA in the germline V gene. The CDR3 reads CASSTRYSDYYGYTF. The CDR3 coding sequence is TGTGCCAGCAGCACCAGGTACTCAGACTACTATGGCTACACCTTC. Complete variable domain (other parts from reference TRBV7-2 and TRBJ1-2): GAGVSQSPSNKVTEKGKDVELRCDPISGHTALYWYRQSLGQGLEFLIYFQGNSAPDKSGLPSDRFSAERTGGSVSTLTIQRTQQEDSAVYLCASSTRYSDYYGYTFGSGTRLTVV.

By sample fraction, this clonotype is medium-sized. The genes are TRBV7-6 and TRBJ2-7, with D perhaps matching TRBD2 (5 bases). This CDR3 is built from 13 residues. The germline V and J ends were trimmed by 0 bases and 6 bases, with 9 bases remaining between them. CDR1 SGHVS and CDR2 FNYEAQ come from the germline V gene. In DNA, the CDR3 is TGTGCCAGCAGCTTAGCCGGGGTTACCGAGCAGTACTTC. As protein: CASSLAGVTEQYF.

The chain joins TRBV9 to TRBJ2-5, with a tentative D call TRBD2 (6 bases). Germline-derived CDR1 and CDR2 are SGDLS and YYNGEE. V gave up 0 bases and J gave up 7 bases, with 16 bases separating them. The CDR3 spans 15 residues. Written as DNA, the CDR3 is TGTGCCAGCAGCGTAGAGGAGGGAATGGGGGGGACCCAGTACTTC. Its protein product is CASSVEEGMGGTQYF.

At least ten counts were recorded for this clonotype. The rearrangement links TRBV6-5 to TRBJ2-3; 7 bases align to TRBD2. This CDR3 comprises 14 residues. The ends lost 9 bases at V and 1 base at J; junction bases unmatched: 7. Germline V gene lookup returns CDR1 MNHEY and CDR2 SVGAGI. The DNA of the CDR3 is TGTGCCAGTACAGCGGGGAGGCGCACAGATACGCAGTATTTT. Protein sequence: CASTAGRRTDTQYF.

The genes are TRBV20-1 and TRBJ1-1, with 7 bases that match TRBD1. This CDR3 is built from 15 residues. The germline V gene has CDR1 DFQATT and CDR2 SNEGSKA (reference sequence). After removal of 0 bases from V and 3 bases from J, the junction contained 7 bases not matched to a gene. The CDR3 nucleotides read TGCAGTGCTAGAGATATGGCAGGGGGGCACACTGAAGCTTTCTTT. This codes for CSARDMAGGHTEAFF.

As concerns this clonotype: Mismatch with germline at one junction end may stem from a read error. The rearrangement links TRBV7-3 to TRBJ2-2; 11 bases agree with TRBD2. Germline V gene data show CDR1 as SGHTA and CDR2 as FQGTGA. The CDR3 is 18 amino acids. DNA for the CDR3: TGCGCCAGCAGCCAAGATTCTATTAGCGGGAGGGTCACCGGGGAGCTGTTTTTT. This encodes CASSQDSISGRVTGELFF.

This sequence joins TRBV7-8 and TRBJ2-3; D is ambiguous. The germline V and J ends were trimmed by 7 bases and 0 bases, with 11 bases remaining between them. There are 14 residues in the CDR3. CDR1 and CDR2 from the germline V gene are SGHVS and FQNEAQ. The chain's CDR3 is CASTRSPSTDTQYF. The CDR3 DNA reads as TGTGCCAGCACTAGAAGTCCTAGCACAGATACGCAGTATTTT.

This clonotype was counted only a few times. The V call is TRBV18, the J call TRBJ2-7, with no clear D. The CDR3 spans 12 residues. Germline values: CDR1 KGHSH, CDR2 LQKENI. V lost 3 bases, J lost 3 bases, and 6 bases lay in between. In DNA, the CDR3 is TGTGCCAGCTCACCTGGCAACTACGAGCAGTACTTC. Residues: CASSPGNYEQYF.

This clonotype was seen just once. The chain uses TRBV12-3 or TRBV12-4 and TRBJ2-1; 10 bases align to TRBD2. Trimming at V came to 5 bases and at J to 4 bases, leaving 2 bases not matched to a gene. This CDR3 region has 14 residues. The CDR3 DNA reads TGTGCCAGCAGTACTAGCGGGACATACAATGAGCAGTTCTTC. Its translation: CASSTSGTYNEQFF.

The CDR3 sequence: CASSDRGGANYGYTF. The CDR3 DNA reads TGTGCCAGCAGTGACAGGGGGGGAGCTAACTATGGCTACACCTTC. V and J are TRBV2 and TRBJ1-2, with 7 bases matching TRBD1. The CDR3 contains 15 residues. CDR1 is SNHLY and CDR2 is FYNNEI in the germline V gene. V lost 3 bases and J lost 0; bases outside the gene matches: 4.

The rearrangement links TRBV7-2 to TRBJ1-4; D gene ambiguous. The CDR3 length is 15 residues. Per germline, CDR1 SGHTA and CDR2 FQGNSA. V was trimmed by 6 bases and J by 5 bases, leaving 16 bases between them. CDR3 coding DNA: TGTGCCAGCAGGGGCCGAGGTCTTCGGAATGAAAAACTGTTTTTT. As protein: CASRGRGLRNEKLFF.

This clonotype has just a few counts. The chain recombines TRBV19 with TRBJ2-5, with 14 bases that match TRBD2. Trimming removed 10 bases from V and 4 bases from J; junction bases left unmatched: 5. The CDR3 is 14 amino acids. The germline V gene encodes CDR1 LNHDA and CDR2 SQIVND (reference sequence). CDR3 amino acids: CATRLAGGPETQYF. CDR3 coding DNA: TGTGCCACCCGACTAGCGGGGGGGCCAGAGACCCAGTACTTC. Full variable domain (remainder filled in from reference TRBV19 and TRBJ2-5): DGGITQSPKYLFRKEGQNVTLSCEQNLNHDAMYWYRQDPGQGLRLIYYSQIVNDFQKGDIAEGYSVSREKKESFPLTVTSAQKNPTAFYLCATRLAGGPETQYFGPGTRLLVL.

This clonotype was found once. The chain links TRBV20-1 to TRBJ2-7; possible D gene TRBD1, 6 bases. Germline CDR1 and CDR2: DFQATT and SNEGSKA (reference sequence). The ends were cut back, 3 bases at V and 0 bases at J, with 9 bases in the middle. The CDR3 spans 13 residues. CDR3 amino acids: CSASGRGSYEQYF. The DNA for the CDR3 is TGCAGTGCTAGTGGCAGGGGCTCCTACGAGCAGTACTTC.

J is TRBJ1-1 and V is TRBV29-1; no clear D gene. This CDR3 spans 11 amino acids. V lost 6 bases and J 4 bases, leaving 9 bases between the germline ends. Per germline, CDR1 SQVTM and CDR2 ANQGSEA. The CDR3 is CSVAGVTEAFF. The CDR3 bases are TGCAGCGTCGCCGGGGTCACTGAAGCTTTCTTT.

In its sample, this clonotype was seen a few times. The chain employs TRBV7-2 and TRBJ2-7; D call uncertain. This CDR3 is 11 amino acids long. V lost 5 bases and J lost 9, with 11 bases in between. Germline V gives CDR1 SGHTA, CDR2 FQGNSA. The CDR3 protein is CASSNDPGQYF. The CDR3 DNA is TGTGCCAGCAGCAACGACCCCGGGCAGTACTTC. Filled out from reference TRBV7-2 and TRBJ2-7, the complete variable domain reads GAGVSQSPSNKVTEKGKDVELRCDPISGHTALYWYRQSLGQGLEFLIYFQGNSAPDKSGLPSDRFSAERTGGSVSTLTIQRTQQEDSAVYLCASSNDPGQYFGPGTRLTVT.

This chain joins TRBV10-3 and TRBJ2-3; D is possibly TRBD2 (6 bases). V lost 4 bases and J 0 bases, leaving 17 bases between the germline ends. CDR3 length: 17 residues. Germline loops: CDR1 ENHRY, CDR2 SYGVKD. The CDR3 bases are TGTGCCATCAGTGGCCGGGACTTTTTAGGGAGCACAGATACGCAGTATTTT. Translation gives CAISGRDFLGSTDTQYF.

This clonotype was detected once. The rearrangement links TRBV25-1 to TRBJ2-5; D remains ambiguous. Germline CDR1 is MGHDK and CDR2 is SYGVNS. This CDR3 region has 13 residues. V was trimmed by 3 bases and J by 5 bases, leaving 10 bases between them. Here the CDR3 reads CASSDDRRETQYF. Written as DNA, the CDR3 is TGTGCCAGCAGTGACGATAGAAGGGAGACCCAGTACTTC.

The chain carries TRBV7-2 and TRBJ2-7; TRBD2 matches at 7 bases. V was clipped by 5 bases and J by 7 bases; unmatched bases: 14. CDR1 and CDR2 from the germline V gene are SGHTA and FQGNSA. The CDR3 is 15 residues long. The CDR3 bases are TGTGCCAGCAGCCACCAGAGCGGGCAGGGAGGGGAGCAGTACTTC. Translated: CASSHQSGQGGEQYF.

This clonotype occurred a few times. The CDR3 here is CAWSVGQGEFYEQYF. For the CDR3, the DNA is TGTGCCTGGAGTGTAGGACAGGGGGAATTCTACGAGCAGTACTTC. The chain employs TRBV30 and TRBJ2-7; 10 positions agree with TRBD1. V lost 0 bases to trimming and J lost 3 bases; unmatched junction nucleotides: 5. The germline gives CDR1 GTSNPN, CDR2 SVGIG (reference sequence). The CDR3 contains 15 residues.

The sample holds a few counts of this clonotype. The chain uses TRBV2 and TRBJ2-6; tentative D call: TRBD1 (5 bases). Germline lookup yields CDR1 SNHLY and CDR2 FYNNEI. The CDR3 length is 14 residues. V lost 2 bases and J 3 bases, leaving 5 bases between the germline ends. The DNA for the CDR3 is TGTGCCAGCAGTGAACAGGGTGGGGCCAACGTCCTGACTTTC. As protein: CASSEQGGANVLTF.

This sequence joins TRBV7-3 and TRBJ1-3, with D perhaps matching TRBD1 (6 bases). This CDR3 has 14 amino acids. Between the trimmed V and J ends, which lost 6 bases and 4 bases, there was a span of 13 bases. The germline gives CDR1 SGHTA, CDR2 FQGTGA. CDR3 residues: CASSYTGTGNTIYF. CDR3 nucleotide sequence: TGTGCCAGCAGTTATACCGGGACAGGAAACACCATATATTTT.

This clonotype was seen repeatedly, ten times or more. The chain has TRBV5-1 and TRBJ2-6; possibly TRBD1 or TRBD2 for D (5 bases each). The CDR3 runs 18 residues. Germline V gene lookup returns CDR1 SGHRS and CDR2 YFSETQ. The germline V and J ends were trimmed by 0 bases and 0 bases, with 13 bases remaining between them. The CDR3 protein is CASSLVLGTSSGANVLTF. The CDR3 coding sequence is TGCGCCAGCAGCTTGGTATTGGGGACCAGCTCTGGGGCCAACGTCCTGACTTTC.

On this clonotype: This is likely a read error, given that the CDR3 carries no conserved phenylalanine or tryptophan at its end. The chain couples TRBV9 to TRBJ2-2, with unresolved D. The CDR3 loop spans 13 amino acids. Per germline, CDR1 SGDLS and CDR2 YYNGEE. V gave up 5 bases and J gave up 7 bases, with 12 bases separating them. Here the CDR3 reads CASRVSHRGELFS. The CDR3 DNA sequence: TGTGCCAGCAGAGTATCCCACCGCGGGGAGCTGTTTTCT.

The chain is built from TRBV24-1 and TRBJ2-7; D tentatively fits TRBD1 or TRBD2 (5 bases each). Germline V gene lookup returns CDR1 KGHDR and CDR2 SFDVKD. CDR3 length equals 15 residues. Trimming shortened V by 3 bases and J by 0 bases, and 11 bases separated the two germline ends. The CDR3 loop reads CATSDRGRGSYEQYF. CDR3 DNA sequence: TGTGCCACCAGTGATCGGGGACGGGGCTCCTACGAGCAGTACTTC.

This clonotype was observed at least ten times. V is TRBV6-2 or TRBV6-3 and J is TRBJ2-7; TRBD2 aligns across 11 bases. The J segment lost 1 base and the V segment lost 0 bases, leaving 2 bases of the junction unmatched. CDR1 and CDR2 from the germline V gene are MNHEY and SVGEGT. The CDR3 length is 16 residues. For the CDR3, the DNA is TGTGCCAGCAGTTACTCGACTAGCGGGGCATCCTACGAGCAGTACTTC. It specifies CASSYSTSGASYEQYF.

The chain links TRBV7-9 to TRBJ2-3; D perhaps matches TRBD2 (6 bases). Germline-derived CDR1 and CDR2 are SEHNR and FQNEAQ (reference sequence). Trimming shortened V by 5 bases and J by 2 bases, and 14 bases separated the two germline ends. This CDR3 has 15 amino acids. CDR3 protein: CASSQRDSSTDTQYF. CDR3 coding DNA: TGTGCCAGCAGCCAGAGGGACTCCTCCACAGATACGCAGTATTTT.